These 9 T cell receptor beta chains share one sample of origin, sequenced in a study of regulatory T cells in long-lasting Graves disease. Stated time point: newly diagnosed GD, antithyroid drugs for less than 3 months. RNA isolated from PBMCs was used to make the TCR library. The authors built TCR beta libraries using iRepertoire HTBI primers and Arm-PCR of CDR3 regions. TCRdb re-derived calls from the multiplex PCR reads in MiXCR, one entry per CDR3 protein. The repertoire holds about 400,000 distinct CDR3 sequences, with approximately 15% as singletons. The sample also formed part of further work on T cells in Graves' hyperthyroidism and ophthalmopathy.

The input for sequencing was peripheral blood mononuclear cells (PBMCs), taken at new diagnosis, from a patient treated with antithyroid drugs. These receptor sequences come from a woman between 40 and 50 years old with Graves disease.

This clonotype came up a few times. The V and J genes are TRBV4-2 and TRBJ2-1; no clear D. This CDR3 spans 13 amino acids. V dropped 0 bases and J dropped 5 bases, with 5 bases sitting between them. The V gene's germline CDR1 is LGHNA and CDR2 YNFKEQ. The CDR3 nucleotides read TGTGCCAGCAGCCAAGATCTGGACAATGAGCAGTTCTTC. Encoded protein: CASSQDLDNEQFF.

This clonotype came up a few times. J is TRBJ1-3 and V is TRBV20-1; D perhaps matches TRBD1 (5 bases). The germline V gene encodes CDR1 DFQATT and CDR2 SNEGSKA (reference sequence). The CDR3 runs 16 residues. The V and J ends lost 3 bases and 0 bases respectively, with 15 bases between them. CDR3 nucleotide sequence: TGCAGTGCTAGGGGGGGGGGATCTAGCTCTGGAAACACCATATATTTT. Protein: CSARGGGSSSGNTIYF.

This chain links TRBV18 with TRBJ2-1; D is perhaps TRBD2 (5 bases). The V end was cut by 3 bases, the J end by 3 bases, with 9 bases between. Germline CDR1 and CDR2: KGHSH and LQKENI. The CDR3 loop spans 14 amino acids. The CDR3 loop is CASSPAGSYNEQFF. The CDR3 DNA reads as TGTGCCAGCTCACCGGCGGGCAGCTACAATGAGCAGTTCTTC.

This sequence joins TRBV28 and TRBJ1-6, with 9 bases aligning to TRBD1. V shed 10 bases and J 7 bases; nucleotides not matched to a gene: 5. This CDR3 region has 13 residues. Germline values: CDR1 MDHEN, CDR2 SYDVKM. CDR3 protein: CAIDGQGNSPLHF. In DNA, the CDR3 is TGTGCCATCGACGGACAGGGGAATTCACCCCTCCACTTT.

This clonotype appeared a single time. With a much larger clone just one base away, this may be a read error. This chain uses TRBV12-3 or TRBV12-4 with TRBJ2-7, with D possibly called TRBD1 or TRBD2 (5 bases each). The CDR3 has 13 amino acids. CDR3 bases: TGTGCCAGCAGTTTTGCAGGGACCTACGAGCGGTACTTC. Protein product: CASSFAGTYERYF.

A note on this clonotype: This likely traces to a read error, being one base from a far larger clone. This chain links TRBV6-9 with TRBJ2-2; possibly TRBD2 for D (6 bases). The CDR3 consists of 16 residues. Germline CDR1 is MNHGY and CDR2 is SVAAGI. The CDR3 coding sequence is TGTGCCAGCAGTTACGGGGTGCCAGGAGGGACCGGGGATCTGTTTTTT. Translated: CASSYGVPGGTGDLFF.

This clonotype came up many times. The CDR3 DNA reads as TGTGCCATCAGTGACCCCAGGGGCAAGGCTAACTATGGCTACACCTTC. Residues: CAISDPRGKANYGYTF. The chain uses TRBV10-3 and TRBJ1-2; D is perhaps TRBD1 (6 bases). Trimming left V 3 bases short and J 0 bases short, with 14 bases between. The CDR3 contains 16 residues. From germline, CDR1 is ENHRY and CDR2 SYGVKD.

This clonotype appeared many times. The chain employs TRBV12-3 or TRBV12-4 and TRBJ2-2; D gene uncertain. The CDR3 has 15 amino acids. The V gene lost 6 bases and the J gene lost 1 base, with 12 bases spanning the gap. CDR3 coding DNA: TGTGCCAGCAGACCCGGACGGCGGAACACCGGGGAGCTGTTTTTT. This translates into CASRPGRRNTGELFF.

As for this clonotype: Possible read error: a much larger clone is one base away. V and J are TRBV30 and TRBJ2-7; D unclear. This CDR3 is built from 14 residues. Germline CDR1 reads GTSNPN; CDR2 reads SVGIG (reference sequence). V was shortened by 2 bases and J by 5 bases, with 16 bases between the two germline ends. Here the CDR3 reads CAWSPSGPRHEQYF. Written as DNA, the CDR3 is TGTGCCTGGAGTCCCTCCGGGCCCAGACACGAGCAGTACTTC.